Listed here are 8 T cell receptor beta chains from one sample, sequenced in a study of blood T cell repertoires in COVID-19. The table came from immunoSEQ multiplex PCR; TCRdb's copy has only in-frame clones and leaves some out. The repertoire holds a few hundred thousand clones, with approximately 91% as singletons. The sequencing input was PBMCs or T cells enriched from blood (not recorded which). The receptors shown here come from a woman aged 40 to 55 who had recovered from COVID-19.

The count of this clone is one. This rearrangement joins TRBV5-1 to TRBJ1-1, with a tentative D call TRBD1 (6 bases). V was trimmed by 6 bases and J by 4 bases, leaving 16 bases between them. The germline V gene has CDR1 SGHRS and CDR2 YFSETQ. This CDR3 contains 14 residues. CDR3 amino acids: CASTPQGVGTEAFF. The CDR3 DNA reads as TGCGCCAGCACACCACAGGGAGTGGGCACTGAAGCTTTCTTT. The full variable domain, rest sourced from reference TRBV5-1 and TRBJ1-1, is KAGVTQTPRYLIKTRGQQVTLSCSPISGHRSVSWYQQTPGQGLQFLFEYFSETQRNKGNFPGRFSGRQFSNSRSEMNVSTLELGDSALYLCASTPQGVGTEAFFGQGTRLTVV.

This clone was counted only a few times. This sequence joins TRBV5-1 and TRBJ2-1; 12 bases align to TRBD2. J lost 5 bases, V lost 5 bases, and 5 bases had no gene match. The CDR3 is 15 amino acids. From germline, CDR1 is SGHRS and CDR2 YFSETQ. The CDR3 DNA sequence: TGCGCCAGCAGGCTACTAGCGGGAGGACACAATGAGCAGTTCTTC. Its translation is CASRLLAGGHNEQFF.

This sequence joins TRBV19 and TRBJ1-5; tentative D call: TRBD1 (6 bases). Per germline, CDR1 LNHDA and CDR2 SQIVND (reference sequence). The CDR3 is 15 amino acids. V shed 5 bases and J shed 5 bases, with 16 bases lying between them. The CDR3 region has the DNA TGTGCCAGTAGTCAAGGGGGGGGATTCGATCAGCCCCAGCATTTT. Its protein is CASSQGGGFDQPQHF.

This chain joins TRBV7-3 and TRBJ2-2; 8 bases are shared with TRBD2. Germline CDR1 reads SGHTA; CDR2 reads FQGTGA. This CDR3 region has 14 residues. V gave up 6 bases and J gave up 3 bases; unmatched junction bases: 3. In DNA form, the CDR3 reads TGTGCCAGCAGGCAAGCGGGAGACACCGGGGAGCTGTTTTTT. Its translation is CASRQAGDTGELFF.

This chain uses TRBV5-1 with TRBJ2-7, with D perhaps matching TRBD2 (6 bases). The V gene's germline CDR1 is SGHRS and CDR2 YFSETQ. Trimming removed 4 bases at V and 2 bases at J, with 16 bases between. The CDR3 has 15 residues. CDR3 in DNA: TGCGCCAGCAGCCTTGACTTTGCGGGACCCTACGAGCAGTACTTC. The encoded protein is CASSLDFAGPYEQYF.

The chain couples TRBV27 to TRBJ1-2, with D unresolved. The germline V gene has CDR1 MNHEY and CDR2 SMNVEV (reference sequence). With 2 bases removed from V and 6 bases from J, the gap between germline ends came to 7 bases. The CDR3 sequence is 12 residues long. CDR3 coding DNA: TGTGCCAGCAGTTTAGACGGGGATGGCTACACCTTC. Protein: CASSLDGDGYTF.

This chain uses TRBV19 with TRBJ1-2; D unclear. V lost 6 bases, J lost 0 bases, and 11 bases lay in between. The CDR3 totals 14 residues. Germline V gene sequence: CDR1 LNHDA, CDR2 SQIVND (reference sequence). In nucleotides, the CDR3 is TGTGCCAGTAGAAAAGAGGCTGCTAACTATGGCTACACCTTC. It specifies CASRKEAANYGYTF.

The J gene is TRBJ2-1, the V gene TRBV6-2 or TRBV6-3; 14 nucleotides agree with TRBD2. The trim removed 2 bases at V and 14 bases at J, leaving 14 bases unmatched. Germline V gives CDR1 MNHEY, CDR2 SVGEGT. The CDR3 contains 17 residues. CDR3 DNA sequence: TGTGCCAGCAGTTACCTCCCCCAAGGACTAGCGGGGGGCTCGGAGTTCTTC. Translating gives CASSYLPQGLAGGSEFF.